This T cell receptor (beta chain) is from a study of cytomegalovirus exposure and HLA in healthy donors. Using immunoSEQ multiplex PCR, the repertoire was profiled, and TCRdb retains in-frame clones only, with some absent. Among under 200,000 clones listed, about 90% were seen once. As concerns this clone: The antigen remains undetermined.

Study findings and constraints: For cytomegalovirus status, the classifier reportedly gave diagnoses with high specificity and sensitivity. Three chains tied to CMV proved CMV antigen-specific in vitro.

This clonotype originated in a young woman in good health and CMV-seropositive. Sequenced: PBMCs.

In DNA form, the CDR3 reads TGTGCCTGGAGTAGAAGAGGACAGTACTACGAGCAGTACTTC. This encodes CAWSRRGQYYEQYF. The chain carries TRBV30 and TRBJ2-7; weak D call: TRBD1 (6 bases). Germline CDR1 GTSNPN, CDR2 SVGIG (reference sequence). This CDR3 spans 14 amino acids. V was trimmed by 2 bases and J by 3 bases, leaving 14 bases between them.